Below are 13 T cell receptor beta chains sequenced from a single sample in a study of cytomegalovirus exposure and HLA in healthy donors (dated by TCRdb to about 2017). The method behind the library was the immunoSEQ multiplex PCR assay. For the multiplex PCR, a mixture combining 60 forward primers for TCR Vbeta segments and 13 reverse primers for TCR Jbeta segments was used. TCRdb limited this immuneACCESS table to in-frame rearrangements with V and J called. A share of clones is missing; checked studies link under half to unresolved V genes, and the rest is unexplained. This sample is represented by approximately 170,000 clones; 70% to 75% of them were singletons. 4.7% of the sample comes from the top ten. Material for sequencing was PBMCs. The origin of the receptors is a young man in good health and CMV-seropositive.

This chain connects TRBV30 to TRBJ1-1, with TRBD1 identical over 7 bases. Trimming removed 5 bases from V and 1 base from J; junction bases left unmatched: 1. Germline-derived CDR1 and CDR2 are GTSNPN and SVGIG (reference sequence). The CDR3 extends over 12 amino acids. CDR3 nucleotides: TGTGCCTGGGACAGGGAGAACACTGAAGCTTTCTTT. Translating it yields CAWDRENTEAFF.

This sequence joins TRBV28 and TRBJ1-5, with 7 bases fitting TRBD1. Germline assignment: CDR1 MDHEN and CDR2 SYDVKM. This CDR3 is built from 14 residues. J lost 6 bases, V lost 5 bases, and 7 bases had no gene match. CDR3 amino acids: CASSPRTGIQPQHF. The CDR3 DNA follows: TGTGCCAGCAGTCCACGGACAGGAATTCAGCCCCAGCATTTT.

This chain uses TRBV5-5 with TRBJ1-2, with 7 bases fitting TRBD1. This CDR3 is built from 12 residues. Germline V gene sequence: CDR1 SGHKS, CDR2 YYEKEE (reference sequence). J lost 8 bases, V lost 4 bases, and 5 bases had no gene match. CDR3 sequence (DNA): TGTGCCAGCAGCCCGGGAGGGGGCGGCTACACCTTC. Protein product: CASSPGGGGYTF.

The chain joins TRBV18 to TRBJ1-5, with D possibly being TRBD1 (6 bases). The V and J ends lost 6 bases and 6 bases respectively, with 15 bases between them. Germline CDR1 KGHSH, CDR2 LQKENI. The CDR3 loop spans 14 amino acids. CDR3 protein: CASSEQGWSQPQHF. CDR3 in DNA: TGTGCCAGCTCGGAACAGGGATGGAGTCAGCCCCAGCATTTT.

CDR3 amino acids: CATSAAAATNEKLFF. The CDR3 nucleotides are TGTGCCACCAGCGCGGCAGCAGCAACTAATGAAAAACTGTTTTTT. The rearrangement uses TRBV15 and TRBJ1-4; no definite D call. The CDR3 is 15 amino acids. Trimming took off 5 bases at V and 0 bases at J, with 10 bases between the two ends. In germline, CDR1 is LNHNV, CDR2 YYDKDF (reference sequence).

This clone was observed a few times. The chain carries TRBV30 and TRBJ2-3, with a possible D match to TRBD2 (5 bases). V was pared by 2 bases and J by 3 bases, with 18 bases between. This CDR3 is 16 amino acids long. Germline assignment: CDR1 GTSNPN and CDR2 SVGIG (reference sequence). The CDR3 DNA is TGTGCCTGGAGTCCCCCCGGACGGGGTGGGACAGATACGCAGTATTTT. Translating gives CAWSPPGRGGTDTQYF.

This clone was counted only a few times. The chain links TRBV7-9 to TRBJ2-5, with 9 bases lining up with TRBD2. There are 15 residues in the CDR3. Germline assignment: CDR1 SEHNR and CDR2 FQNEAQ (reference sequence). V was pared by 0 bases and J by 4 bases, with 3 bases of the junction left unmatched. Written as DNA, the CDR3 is TGTGCCAGCAGCTTAGCGGCGGGGGGGCCAGAGACCCAGTACTTC. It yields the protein CASSLAAGGPETQYF.

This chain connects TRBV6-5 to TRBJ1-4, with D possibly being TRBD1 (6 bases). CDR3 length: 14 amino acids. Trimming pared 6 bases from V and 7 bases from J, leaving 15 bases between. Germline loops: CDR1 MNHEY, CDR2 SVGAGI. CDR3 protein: CASSPGQPIEKLFF. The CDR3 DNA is TGTGCCAGCAGCCCTGGACAGCCGATTGAAAAACTGTTTTTT.

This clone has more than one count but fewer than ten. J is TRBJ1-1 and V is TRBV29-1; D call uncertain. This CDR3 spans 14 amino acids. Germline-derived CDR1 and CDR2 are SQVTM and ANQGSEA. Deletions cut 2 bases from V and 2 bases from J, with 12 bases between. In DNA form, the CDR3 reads TGCAGCGTTGAAATGCGGGCGGCCAACACTGAAGCTTTCTTT. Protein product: CSVEMRAANTEAFF. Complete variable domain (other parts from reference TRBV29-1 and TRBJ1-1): SAVISQKPSRDICQRGTSLTIQCQVDSQVTMMFWYRQQPGQSLTLIATANQGSEATYESGFVIDKFPISRPNLTFSTLTVSNMSPEDSSIYLCSVEMRAANTEAFFGQGTRLTVV.

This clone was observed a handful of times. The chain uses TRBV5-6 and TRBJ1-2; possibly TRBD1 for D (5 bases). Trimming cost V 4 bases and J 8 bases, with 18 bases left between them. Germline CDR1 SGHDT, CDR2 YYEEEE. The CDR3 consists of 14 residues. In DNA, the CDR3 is TGTGCCAGCAGCGTGGTCAGGGCATCGGGCGGCTACACCTTC. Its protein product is CASSVVRASGGYTF.

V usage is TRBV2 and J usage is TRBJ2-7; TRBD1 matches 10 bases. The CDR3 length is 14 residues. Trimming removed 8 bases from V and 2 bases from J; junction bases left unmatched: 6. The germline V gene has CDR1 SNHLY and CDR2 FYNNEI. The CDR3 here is CASLRGTGAYEQYV. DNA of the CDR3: TGTGCCAGCTTAAGGGGGACAGGGGCCTACGAGCAGTACGTC.

The CDR3 protein is CASSQNIPGELFF. CDR3 DNA sequence: TGCGCCAGCAGCCAAAATATTCCCGGGGAGCTGTTTTTT. This chain links TRBV4-1 with TRBJ2-2; D call uncertain. Per germline, CDR1 MGHRA and CDR2 YSYEKL. The CDR3 has 13 amino acids. Trimming pared 2 bases from V and 6 bases from J, leaving 7 bases between.

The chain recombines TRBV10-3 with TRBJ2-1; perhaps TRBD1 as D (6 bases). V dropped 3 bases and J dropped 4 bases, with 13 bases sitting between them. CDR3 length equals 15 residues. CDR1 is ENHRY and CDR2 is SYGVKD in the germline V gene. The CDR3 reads CAISEAAGEYNEQFF. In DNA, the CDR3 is TGTGCCATCAGTGAAGCGGCAGGGGAATACAATGAGCAGTTCTTC.